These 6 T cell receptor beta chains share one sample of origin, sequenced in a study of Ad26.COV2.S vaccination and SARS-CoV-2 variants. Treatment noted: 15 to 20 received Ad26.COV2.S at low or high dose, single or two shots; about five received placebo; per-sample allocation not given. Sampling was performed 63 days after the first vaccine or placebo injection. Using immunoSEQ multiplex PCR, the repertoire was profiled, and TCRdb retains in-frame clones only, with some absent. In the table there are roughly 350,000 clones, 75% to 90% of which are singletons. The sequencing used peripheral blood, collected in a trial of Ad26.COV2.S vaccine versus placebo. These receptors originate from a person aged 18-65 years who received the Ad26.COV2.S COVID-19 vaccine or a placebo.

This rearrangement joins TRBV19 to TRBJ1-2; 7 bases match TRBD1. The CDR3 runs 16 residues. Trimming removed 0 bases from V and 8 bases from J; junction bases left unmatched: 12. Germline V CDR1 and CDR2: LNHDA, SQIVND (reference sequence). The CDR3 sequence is CASSIDLETGTGGYTF. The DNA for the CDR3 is TGTGCCAGTAGTATAGATCTAGAGACAGGGACCGGCGGCTACACCTTC.

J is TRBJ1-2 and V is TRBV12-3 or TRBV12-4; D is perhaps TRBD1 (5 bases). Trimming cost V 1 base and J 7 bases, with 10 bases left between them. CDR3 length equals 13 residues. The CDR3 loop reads CASSLGQGAGYTF. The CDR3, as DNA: TGTGCCAGCAGTTTAGGTCAGGGAGCTGGCTACACCTTC.

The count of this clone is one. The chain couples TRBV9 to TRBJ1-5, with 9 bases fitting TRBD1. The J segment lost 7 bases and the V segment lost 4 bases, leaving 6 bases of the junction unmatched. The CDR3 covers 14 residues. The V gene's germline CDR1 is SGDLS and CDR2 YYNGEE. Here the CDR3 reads CASSPGTGRQPQHF. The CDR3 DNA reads TGTGCCAGCAGCCCCGGGACAGGGCGCCAGCCCCAGCATTTT.

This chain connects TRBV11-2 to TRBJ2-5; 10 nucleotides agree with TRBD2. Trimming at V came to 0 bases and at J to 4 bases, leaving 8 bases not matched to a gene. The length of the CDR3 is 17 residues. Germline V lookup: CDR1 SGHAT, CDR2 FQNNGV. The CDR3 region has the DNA TGTGCCAGCAGCTTAGAGGTTCTAGCGGGGGCCCCAGAGACCCAGTACTTC. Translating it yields CASSLEVLAGAPETQYF.

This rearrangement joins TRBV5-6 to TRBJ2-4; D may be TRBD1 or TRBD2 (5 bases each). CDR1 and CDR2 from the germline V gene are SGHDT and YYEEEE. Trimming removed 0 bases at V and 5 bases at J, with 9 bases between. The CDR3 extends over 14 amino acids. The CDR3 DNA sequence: TGTGCCAGCAGCTTGGCAGGGACGGAAAACATTCAGTACTTC. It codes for CASSLAGTENIQYF.

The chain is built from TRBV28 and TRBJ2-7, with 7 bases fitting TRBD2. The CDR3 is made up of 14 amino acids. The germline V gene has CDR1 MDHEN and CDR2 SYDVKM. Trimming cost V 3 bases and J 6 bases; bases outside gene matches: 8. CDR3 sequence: CASSFRIAGLEQYF. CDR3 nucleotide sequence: TGTGCCAGCAGTTTCAGGATAGCGGGCCTCGAGCAGTACTTC.